The subject of this entry is one TCR beta chain. This sample was included in a study of cytomegalovirus exposure and HLA in healthy donors. This PCR relied on a set of 60 Vbeta primers and 13 Jbeta primers. Sequencing was performed with immunoSEQ multiplex PCR; in TCRdb, only in-frame clones are kept and a portion is missing. Among around 210,000 clones listed, approximately 84% were seen once. V shed 0 bases and J shed 4 bases, with 18 bases lying between them. Germline CDR1 is SNHLY and CDR2 is FYNNEI. The CDR3 loop spans 18 amino acids. V is TRBV2 and J is TRBJ1-4; D is undetermined. This sequence was found in a girl aged 2 to 9 in good health and CMV-seronegative. The sequenced material came from PBMCs. The CDR3 reads CASSEALPPVAFNEKLFF. CDR3 coding DNA: TGTGCCAGCAGTGAAGCGCTTCCCCCAGTGGCCTTTAATGAAAAACTGTTTTTT.